These 12 T cell receptor beta chains came from one sample sequenced in a study of CD8+ T cells in alopecia areata. Investigators isolated RNA and reverse transcribed it into cDNA to act as the sequencing template. Only in-frame clones appear in the TCRdb table, and some are missing; sequencing was by immunoSEQ multiplex PCR. The sample lists around 180,000 clones; about three fifths were seen once. Treatment defined: oral pan-JAK inhibitor, 5-10 mg twice daily. Sequences were derived from CD4+ T cells sorted from blood, sampled at week 24, from a patient treated with tofacitinib. The receptors here all came from a human donor with alopecia areata.

This clone was seen a handful of times. This chain links TRBV5-6 with TRBJ1-1; D not resolved. The V gene's germline CDR1 is SGHDT and CDR2 YYEEEE. The V end was cut by 4 bases, the J end by 4 bases, with 17 bases between. This CDR3 has 15 amino acids. The CDR3 here is CASSHLRFGSTEAFF. CDR3 DNA: TGTGCCAGCAGCCACCTGAGATTCGGCAGCACTGAAGCTTTCTTT.

This chain joins TRBV15 and TRBJ1-5, with TRBD1 as a possible D gene (5 bases). V was shortened by 1 base and J by 7 bases, with 11 bases between the two germline ends. The length of the CDR3 is 14 residues. Germline CDR1 is LNHNV and CDR2 is YYDKDF (reference sequence). CDR3 region: CATSRGGGRQPQHF. The CDR3 DNA reads TGTGCCACCAGCAGAGGTGGGGGAAGGCAGCCCCAGCATTTT. The whole variable domain, remainder taken from reference TRBV15 and TRBJ1-5, is DAMVIQNPRYQVTQFGKPVTLSCSQTLNHNVMYWYQQKSSQAPKLLFHYYDKDFNNEADTPDNFQSRRPNTSFCFLDIRSPGLGDTAMYLCATSRGGGRQPQHFGDGTRLSIL.

The sample holds a few counts of this clone. The chain uses TRBV5-6 and TRBJ2-1, with TRBD2 matching 8 bases. J was trimmed by 4 bases and V by 3 bases; bases with no gene match: 15. Germline CDR1 and CDR2: SGHDT and YYEEEE. There are 18 residues in the CDR3. This chain's CDR3 is CASSSPRGRRGDYNEQFF. As DNA, the CDR3 is TGTGCCAGCAGCTCACCCCGAGGAAGGCGGGGGGATTACAATGAGCAGTTCTTC.

CDR3 in DNA: TGTGCCAGCAGGGGGGGGCAGGTGGGTTCACCCCTCCACTTT. Translating it yields CASRGGQVGSPLHF. The V call is TRBV27, the J call TRBJ1-6, with a tentative D call TRBD1 (6 bases). Per germline, CDR1 MNHEY and CDR2 SMNVEV (reference sequence). The CDR3 extends over 14 amino acids. V was cut by 6 bases and J by 9 bases, with 15 bases left in between.

The chain couples TRBV28 to TRBJ2-3; 7 nucleotides line up with TRBD1. CDR3 length equals 15 residues. Germline CDR1 is MDHEN and CDR2 is SYDVKM. V lost 6 bases to trimming and J lost 4 bases; unmatched junction nucleotides: 10. CDR3 residues: CASRAGGLGSDTQYF. CDR3 DNA: TGTGCCAGCAGGGCAGGGGGTTTAGGGTCAGATACGCAGTATTTT. Supplemented by reference TRBV28 and TRBJ2-3, the full variable domain reads DVKVTQSSRYLVKRTGEKVFLECVQDMDHENMFWYRQDPGLGLRLIYFSYDVKMKEKGDIPEGYSVSREKKERFSLILESASTNQTSMYLCASRAGGLGSDTQYFGPGTRLTVL.

This sequence joins TRBV27 and TRBJ2-4; TRBD1 might be the D (5 bases). With 2 bases removed from V and 2 bases from J, the gap between germline ends came to 10 bases. Germline loops: CDR1 MNHEY, CDR2 SMNVEV (reference sequence). There are 15 residues in the CDR3. The CDR3 DNA sequence: TGTGCCAGCAGTTTAGTGGGGCCAACCAAAAACATTCAGTACTTC. This encodes CASSLVGPTKNIQYF.

This sequence joins TRBV29-1 and TRBJ2-1; 9 bases match TRBD1. The CDR3 extends over 17 amino acids. V shed 0 bases and J 8 bases; nucleotides not matched to a gene: 14. Germline-derived CDR1 and CDR2 are SQVTM and ANQGSEA. CDR3 sequence reads: CSVEDLRGQGSPDEQFF. In nucleotides, the CDR3 is TGCAGCGTTGAAGATCTAAGGGGACAGGGAAGTCCGGATGAGCAGTTCTTC.

J is TRBJ2-3 and V is TRBV4-3; D is unclear. Trimming cost V 0 bases and J 0 bases, with 7 bases left between them. The CDR3 loop spans 15 amino acids. The germline V gene encodes CDR1 LGHNA and CDR2 YSLEER. The CDR3 sequence is CASSQDGVSTDTQYF. The CDR3 nucleotides are TGCGCCAGCAGCCAAGATGGCGTCAGCACAGATACGCAGTATTTT.

This chain links TRBV6-1 with TRBJ1-1; D may be TRBD1 (6 bases). Looked up from germline, CDR1 is MNHNS and CDR2 is SASEGT. V lost 5 bases and J lost 4, with 11 bases in between. This CDR3 has 13 residues. The CDR3 protein is CASSPRGGTEAFF. DNA of the CDR3: TGTGCCAGCAGTCCCCGAGGGGGCACTGAAGCTTTCTTT.

V and J are TRBV4-1 and TRBJ2-1, with 10 bases matching TRBD2. Germline trimming cut 5 bases from V and 6 bases from J; bases unmatched to any gene: 7. Germline lookup yields CDR1 MGHRA and CDR2 YSYEKL. The CDR3 runs to 15 residues. In DNA form, the CDR3 reads TGCGCCAGCAGCGCACTAGCGGGGCTTGGCAATGAGCAGTTCTTC. Amino acids: CASSALAGLGNEQFF.

This clone was detected a few times. V and J are TRBV30 and TRBJ2-4; D gene ambiguous. Trimming shortened V by 2 bases and J by 0 bases, and 8 bases separated the two germline ends. The CDR3 has 14 amino acids. Germline V CDR1 and CDR2: GTSNPN, SVGIG (reference sequence). DNA for the CDR3: TGTGCCTGGAGTCCTCCACCAGCCAAAAACATTCAGTACTTC. This gives the protein CAWSPPPAKNIQYF.

The chain is built from TRBV29-1 and TRBJ1-2; no definite D call. Trimming left V 6 bases short and J 6 bases short, with 20 bases between. The CDR3 is made up of 14 amino acids. Germline CDR1 and CDR2: SQVTM and ANQGSEA. In DNA form, the CDR3 reads TGCAGCGTAGCCGGGGAGACGGGTTCGAATGGCTACACCTTC. Encoded protein: CSVAGETGSNGYTF.